These 10 T cell receptor beta chains came from one sample sequenced in a study of Ad26.COV2.S vaccination and SARS-CoV-2 variants. The sample's treatment: 19 received Ad26.COV2.S at low or high dose, single or two shots; a few received placebo; per-sample allocation not given. Day 63 after the first injection of vaccine or placebo was the sampling time. The data were produced by immunoSEQ multiplex PCR, yet TCRdb's version contains in-frame clones alone and is incomplete. The data contain some 240,000 clones, around 88% of them singletons. The material was peripheral blood, obtained in a trial of Ad26.COV2.S vaccine versus placebo. The receptors here all came from a person aged 18-60 years who received the Ad26.COV2.S COVID-19 vaccine or a placebo.

The genes are TRBV27 and TRBJ2-1; 13 bases are shared with TRBD2. Trimming removed 1 base from V and 8 bases from J; junction bases left unmatched: 5. Germline-derived CDR1 and CDR2 are MNHEY and SMNVEV (reference sequence). This CDR3 is built from 16 residues. In DNA, the CDR3 is TGTGCCAGCAGTTTATTGGGGACTAGCGGGACCCATGAGCAGTTCTTC. Translated: CASSLLGTSGTHEQFF.

V gene TRBV9 combines with J gene TRBJ2-3; 8 bases are a match to TRBD2. Germline V gives CDR1 SGDLS, CDR2 YYNGEE. This CDR3 has 16 residues. J lost 3 bases, V lost 3 bases, and 9 bases had no gene match. DNA of the CDR3: TGTGCCAGCAGCGCCATAGCGGGATACCGGACAGATACGCAGTATTTT. Translation: CASSAIAGYRTDTQYF.

This sequence joins TRBV4-1 and TRBJ1-1, with 8 bases fitting TRBD1. Per germline, CDR1 MGHRA and CDR2 YSYEKL. Trimming removed 5 bases from V and 1 base from J; junction bases left unmatched: 6. The CDR3 runs 15 residues. The CDR3 region is CASSYDRGRNTEAFF. Written as DNA, the CDR3 is TGCGCCAGCAGCTATGACAGGGGTCGGAACACTGAAGCTTTCTTT.

This clone came up once. The chain is built from TRBV4-2 and TRBJ2-3, with TRBD2 identical over 12 bases. The J segment lost 6 bases and the V segment lost 1 base, leaving 8 bases of the junction unmatched. Germline V gene lookup returns CDR1 LGHNA and CDR2 YNFKEQ. The CDR3 contains 17 residues. In DNA form, the CDR3 reads TGTGCCAGCAGCCAAGTTCCTAGCGGGGGGGTGACGGATACGCAGTATTTT. It translates to CASSQVPSGGVTDTQYF.

The V gene is TRBV19, the J gene TRBJ2-7; 7 bases map to TRBD1. The CDR3 has 13 residues. With 3 bases clipped from V and 2 bases from J, the junction kept 1 base outside the gene matches. Germline V gives CDR1 LNHDA, CDR2 SQIVND (reference sequence). As DNA, the CDR3 is TGTGCCAGTAGTATGGGACAGACCTACGAGCAGTACTTC. Translating it yields CASSMGQTYEQYF.

The chain is built from TRBV5-6 and TRBJ1-2, with a possible D match to TRBD1 (5 bases). The V end lost 0 bases, the J end lost 4 bases, and 13 bases lay between the germline ends. The germline V gene encodes CDR1 SGHDT and CDR2 YYEEEE. The CDR3 covers 15 residues. The CDR3 DNA follows: TGTGCCAGCAGCTTGGGAGGGGTCGAAAGCTATGGCTACACCTTC. Encoded protein: CASSLGGVESYGYTF. Complete variable domain (other parts from reference TRBV5-6 and TRBJ1-2): DAGVTQSPTHLIKTRGQQVTLRCSPKSGHDTVSWYQQALGQGPQFIFQYYEEEERQRGNFPDRFSGHQFPNYSSELNVNALLLGDSALYLCASSLGGVESYGYTFGSGTRLTVV.

Details on this clone: The identical CDR3 is also encoded by other nucleotide sequences in the sample. V and J are TRBV4-3 and TRBJ1-3, with D hard to call. V lost 0 bases and J lost 0, with 6 bases in between. The CDR3 is made up of 15 amino acids. Germline V CDR1 and CDR2: LGHNA, YSLEER. In DNA, the CDR3 is TGCGCCAGCAGCCAAGATCGGGGCTCTGGAAACACCATATATTTT. Its translation is CASSQDRGSGNTIYF.

V is TRBV4-2 and J is TRBJ1-1; 7 bases fit TRBD1. Germline V gene data show CDR1 as LGHNA and CDR2 as YNFKEQ. V shed 3 bases, J shed 4 bases, and the junction held 5 bases outside the gene matches. The CDR3 consists of 14 residues. DNA of the CDR3: TGTGCCAGCAGCCAGAGGACAGGACTCACTGAAGCTTTCTTT. It encodes CASSQRTGLTEAFF.

The chain joins TRBV7-8 to TRBJ1-6; D might be TRBD1 (6 bases). Germline CDR1 and CDR2: SGHVS and FQNEAQ. This CDR3 contains 14 residues. Trimming shortened V by 3 bases and J by 8 bases, and 11 bases separated the two germline ends. In DNA, the CDR3 is TGTGCCAGCAGCTTCCGGGGGCCATATTCACCCCTCCACTTT. Translating it yields CASSFRGPYSPLHF.

CDR3 bases: TGTGCCAGCAGCTTAGAGACTAGCGGGGGACAAGGTACGCAGTATTTT. Protein sequence: CASSLETSGGQGTQYF. The rearrangement uses TRBV7-3 and TRBJ2-3; 12 bases match TRBD2. V lost 2 bases, J lost 8 bases, and 8 bases stayed unmatched. Germline CDR1 and CDR2: SGHTA and FQGTGA. This CDR3 is 16 amino acids long.